This section outlines one T cell receptor (beta chain) sequence together with its context. The target antigen is unknown. The record originates from a study of shared clonotypes between healthy human individuals. Study-level background: Each donor had three CD4 naive, three CD4 memory, two CD8 naive and one CD8 memory plate. Study-level points and caveats: Depth of sequencing was expected to influence donor clonotype sharing.

Germline CDR1 MDHEN, CDR2 SYDVKM. The junction had 8 bases not matched to a gene; V was cut back by 3 bases and J by 6 bases. This CDR3 comprises 15 residues. Original analysis: ImmunoSEQ sequences covered only the junction and lacked quality scores; filtering therefore differed. Method: immunoSEQ multiplex PCR; TCRdb's copy keeps in-frame clones and lacks some. V and J calls and clone size are those listed in that table; D and trimming were worked out from the DNA. This table has 400,000 or so clones, just over 95% appearing once. Each CD8 memory set brought CD45RO+ cells together with CCR7-negative CD45RA+ TemRA cells.

Sequences were obtained from memory CD8+ T cells sorted from blood. Sample subset: CD45RO+ cells pooled with CCR7-negative TemRA cells. This receptor was taken from a man aged 25-40 years in good health. This chain links TRBV28 with TRBJ1-2; TRBD1 aligns across 9 bases. CDR3 bases: TGTGCCAGCAGTTTGTCCGGGACAGGGTTCAATGGCTACACCTTC. Translating it yields CASSLSGTGFNGYTF.